This is a list of T cell receptor beta chains from one sample in a study of beta chain features in type 1 diabetes. Sequenced by immunoSEQ multiplex PCR; TCRdb stores in-frame clones only, minus some. This table holds 110,000 to 150,000 clones, approximately 9.8% found once. The sample taken for sequencing was central memory CD4+ T cells from blood. The source is a woman aged 40 to 55 in good health. Each CDR3 is given with its conserved first and last residue. The order of the fields is V gene, clone size, D gene, J gene, CDR3 DNA, CDR3 protein. A D gene is named only where the DNA matches it firmly. Part of the rows lack a size; the others show once, few, many or a class for expanded clones.

>TRBV29-1|few|TRBD1|TRBJ1-1
TGCAGCTCAAGGACAGGGGAGAACACTGAAGCTTTCTTT
CSSRTGENTEAFF
>TRBV18|few|NA|TRBJ1-4
TGTGCCAGCTCCGGTACCGGGGGAAATGAAAAACTGTTTTTT
CASSGTGGNEKLFF
>TRBV14|many|TRBD1|TRBJ2-1
TGTGCCAGCAGCCAAGGACGACAGGGGGCCCTCTCCTACAATGAGCAGTTCTTC
CASSQGRQGALSYNEQFF
>TRBV7-2|NA|NA|TRBJ1-1
TGTGCCAGCAGCCTACGGACTTATAACACTGAAGCTTTCTTT
CASSLRTYNTEAFF
>TRBV19|NA|TRBD1|TRBJ1-6
TGTGCCAGTAGTATAGTGGGGACAGGGAATTCACCCCTCCACTTT
CASSIVGTGNSPLHF
>TRBV5-4|few|TRBD2|TRBJ2-1
TGTGCCAGCAGCCCGGGACTACCCGCCAATGAGCAGTTCTTC
CASSPGLPANEQFF
>TRBV7-6|NA|NA|TRBJ2-3
TGTGCCAGCACATTCGGGGTGGCAGATACGCAGTATTTT
CASTFGVADTQYF
>TRBV5-6|few|NA|TRBJ1-2
TGTGCCAGCAGCTTGGCCTCGTCGGCGGATGGCTACACCTTC
CASSLASSADGYTF
>TRBV15|few|TRBD1|TRBJ1-6
TGTGCCACCAGCAGAGATGAGGGGGCGGGCTATAATTCACCCCTCCACTTT
CATSRDEGAGYNSPLHF
>TRBV20-1|few|NA|TRBJ1-1
TGCAGTACCGGTAAAGCTTTCTTT
CSTGKAFF
>TRBV10-3|NA|NA|TRBJ2-1
TGTGCCATCAGTGTCCGAGACAGGTACAATGAGCAGTTCTTC
CAISVRDRYNEQFF
>TRBV10-2|NA|NA|TRBJ2-7
TGCGCCAGCAGGGACGCATTGGGGGGGGCGGACGAGCAGTACTTC
CASRDALGGADEQYF
>TRBV12-5|few|TRBD1|TRBJ2-7
TGTGCTAGTGGTTTGGATCCCCGACAGGGCGAGCAGTACTTC
CASGLDPRQGEQYF
>TRBV7-2|few|TRBD1|TRBJ2-7
TGTGCCAGCAGCTTGACAAGGACAGGGGGTTTCCACGAGCAGTACTTC
CASSLTRTGGFHEQYF
>TRBV7-2|few|NA|TRBJ2-5
TGTGCCAGCAGCTTAGTGGCGACAAAGTTGGAGACCCAGTACTTC
CASSLVATKLETQYF
>TRBV7-9|few|TRBD2|TRBJ2-4
TGTGCCAGCAGCCCGGGACTAGCGGACCAAAGACAATGGATTCAGTACTTC
CASSPGLADQRQWIQYF
>TRBV29-1|few|NA|TRBJ1-5
TGCAGCGTAAGGACAGAGGTGAATCAGCCCCAGCATTTT
CSVRTEVNQPQHF
>TRBV5-6|NA|NA|TRBJ2-7
TGTGCCAGCAGCCAGGGACAGGGACTAGGCTCCTACGAGCAGTACTTC
CASSQGQGLGSYEQYF
>TRBV7-8|few|NA|TRBJ1-2
TGTGCCAGCAGCTTAGCCCCACTGGCTCGCGGGGCGTCTGGCTACACCTTC
CASSLAPLARGASGYTF
>TRBV18|NA|NA|TRBJ2-7
TGTGCCAGCTCACCACCGGGTGGAGCCACCTACGAGCAGTACTTC
CASSPPGGATYEQYF
>TRBV20-1|many|NA|TRBJ1-2
TGCAGTGCTAGCCAGGGGATCGGCTACACCTTC
CSASQGIGYTF
>TRBV7-2|many|TRBD2|TRBJ2-5
TGTGCCAGCAGCTTTAATTCGGGGGGGGAGACCCAGTACTTC
CASSFNSGGETQYF
>TRBV10-1|NA|TRBD2|TRBJ2-1
TGCGCCAGCAGTGAGTCGCTCGCCAGCGGGGCCTACAATGAGCAGTTCTTC
CASSESLASGAYNEQFF
>TRBV10-3|few|TRBD1|TRBJ1-5
TGTGCCACCGGGACAGAGCTAGGGCCCCAGCATTTT
CATGTELGPQHF
>TRBV25-1|few|NA|TRBJ1-5
TGTGCCAGCAGTGAGGGGGGAGTAATCAATCAGCCCCAGCATTTT
CASSEGGVINQPQHF
>TRBV18|few|TRBD1|TRBJ1-4
TGTGCCAGCTCGCCAACAATCCCGCGGGGACAGGGGGCTGAAAAACTGTTTTTT
CASSPTIPRGQGAEKLFF
>TRBV7-9|many|TRBD1|TRBJ1-3
TGTGCCAGCAGGTCTAAGGACAGGAACGGAACTTACTCTGGAAACACCATATATTTT
CASRSKDRNGTYSGNTIYF
>TRBV19|NA|NA|TRBJ1-3
TGTGCCAGTACCATCGACAGACGCTCTGGAAACACCATATATTTT
CASTIDRRSGNTIYF
>TRBV18|NA|TRBD1|TRBJ1-2
TGTGCCAGCGGAACAGGGGGAGCTAACTATGGCTACACCTTC
CASGTGGANYGYTF
>TRBV10-3|NA|TRBD2|TRBJ2-5
TGTGCCATCAGAATGGGGGGGCAAGAGACCCAGTACTTC
CAIRMGGQETQYF
>TRBV11-2|NA|TRBD1|TRBJ2-3
TGTGCCAGCAGCTTGGGACAGGGAACAGATACGCAGTATTTT
CASSLGQGTDTQYF
>TRBV7-2|NA|NA|TRBJ1-2
TGTGCCAGCAGCTCAGATCGACAGAGTTTAACTGGCTACACCTTC
CASSSDRQSLTGYTF
>TRBV18|few|NA|TRBJ1-6
TGTGCCAGCTCACCCAGTGGCGGGGGAGCGAGGTCACCCCTCCACTTT
CASSPSGGGARSPLHF
>TRBV28|NA|NA|TRBJ1-1
TGTGCCAGCAGTGTGACAGACCTTAACACTGAAGCTTTCTTT
CASSVTDLNTEAFF
>TRBV10-3|few|TRBD1|TRBJ1-1
TGTGCCAGCAGAAGCTATGACAGGGTGGGCACTGAAGCTTTCTTT
CASRSYDRVGTEAFF
>TRBV29-1|many|NA|TRBJ1-2
TGCAGCGCCTGGACGGGGAACTATGGCTACACCTTC
CSAWTGNYGYTF
>TRBV28|few|TRBD2|TRBJ2-5
TGTGCCAGCAGTTCCCGGGGTAGCGGGGAACTGGGACGGACCCAGTACTTC
CASSSRGSGELGRTQYF
>TRBV28|NA|NA|TRBJ1-6
TGTGCCAGCAGTGGTTCAGGGGTCAATTCACCCCTCCACTTT
CASSGSGVNSPLHF
>TRBV19|NA|NA|TRBJ2-2
TGTGCCAGTAGTATACGGCAGGGCGCCACCGGGGAGCTGTTTTTT
CASSIRQGATGELFF
>TRBV4-3|NA|NA|TRBJ1-2
TGCGCCAGCAGCCGTCAATCGGGGGAGGATGGCTACACCTTC
CASSRQSGEDGYTF
>TRBV9|NA|NA|TRBJ1-4
TGTGCCAGCAGCCCCCAGGGGCTTGGTAATGAAAAACTGTTTTTT
CASSPQGLGNEKLFF
>TRBV29-1|many|TRBD2|TRBJ2-5
TGCAGCGGAAGTGGTTTAGCGGGGGGTCGAGAGACCCAGTACTTC
CSGSGLAGGRETQYF
>TRBV7-6|NA|NA|TRBJ2-5
TGTGCCAGCGCGGGCGGCAACCAAGAGACCCAGTACTTC
CASAGGNQETQYF
>TRBV5-1|few|TRBD2|TRBJ2-3
TGCGCCAGCAGCTTGGGACTAGCGGCAGATACGCAGTATTTT
CASSLGLAADTQYF
>TRBV4-3|NA|NA|TRBJ2-7
TGCGCCAGCAGCCAAGCTTGGGGCGGAACCTACGAGCAGTACTTC
CASSQAWGGTYEQYF
>TRBV10-3|few|NA|TRBJ2-5
TGTGCCATCAAAGGGACTTCAGAGACCCAGTACTTC
CAIKGTSETQYF
>TRBV7-6|NA|TRBD2|TRBJ2-1
TGTGCCAGCAGCCAACCTAGCGGGGGGGCCGATAGCTCCTACAATGAGCAGTTCTTC
CASSQPSGGADSSYNEQFF
>TRBV2|NA|NA|TRBJ2-5
TGTGCCAGCACTCAGGGCCTCCGCTCGACCCAGTACTTC
CASTQGLRSTQYF
>TRBV4-2|NA|TRBD2|TRBJ2-5
TGTGCCAGCAGCCAAGTCGGACTAGCGGGGGGGCTGGAGACCCAGTACTTC
CASSQVGLAGGLETQYF
>TRBV13|NA|TRBD1|TRBJ2-1
TGTGCCAGCAGCTTAAGGTCCGGGACAGACGAGCAGTTCTTC
CASSLRSGTDEQFF
>TRBV10-1|once|NA|TRBJ1-2
TGCGCCAGCAGTGAGGGGACAAACTATGGCTACACCTTC
CASSEGTNYGYTF
>TRBV5-1|NA|NA|TRBJ2-5
TGCGCCAGCAGCTTGGATGGACAGATACAAGAGACCCAGTACTTC
CASSLDGQIQETQYF
>TRBV6-5|NA|NA|TRBJ2-3
TGTGCCAGCAGTTTCTCAGCGGACACAGATACGCAGTATTTT
CASSFSADTDTQYF
>TRBV9|few|TRBD2|TRBJ2-3
TGTGCCAGCAGAGTGAGCGGGGACCCCCGCGATACGCAGTATTTT
CASRVSGDPRDTQYF
>TRBV9|few|TRBD2|TRBJ2-5
TGTGCCAGCAGCGTAGCTGGGCGGGGGGACTTAGAGACCCAGTACTTC
CASSVAGRGDLETQYF
>TRBV11-2|NA|NA|TRBJ2-7
TGTGCCAGCAGGAAACCGGGGGATCGCTCCTACGAGCAGTACTTC
CASRKPGDRSYEQYF
>TRBV5-1|NA|TRBD2|TRBJ2-3
TGCGCCAGCAGGACGGCGCTGGGTAGGCGGGGGGCCGTAACAGATACGCAGTATTTT
CASRTALGRRGAVTDTQYF
>TRBV4-1|NA|TRBD2|TRBJ2-2
TGCGCCAGCAGCCAAGATGTCCTAGCGGGGGGCACCGGGGAGCTGTTTTTT
CASSQDVLAGGTGELFF
>TRBV27|NA|NA|TRBJ2-7
TGTGCCAGCAGTTTCCAGGCCTCCTACGAGCAGTACTTC
CASSFQASYEQYF
>TRBV15|few|TRBD1|TRBJ2-7
TGTGCCACCAGCAGAGAGGCAGGGGGCCTAACCTACGAGCAGTACTTC
CATSREAGGLTYEQYF